Listed below are T cell receptor beta chains from one sample, sequenced in a study of OX40 agonist ivuxolimab in advanced cancers. Method: immunoSEQ multiplex PCR; TCRdb's copy keeps in-frame clones and lacks some. This sample has about 94,000 clones, with about nine tenths found just once. The sequencing here drew on CD4+ or CD8+ T cells sorted from blood, taken in a trial of the OX40 agonist ivuxolimab. Receptor source: an adult with an advanced solid tumor such as melanoma, head and neck, liver or kidney cancer. Each CDR3 is given with its conserved first and last residue. Fields, in order: J gene, clone size, D gene, V gene, CDR3 protein, CDR3 DNA. The D gene is left open where the match is weak. Rows may omit the clone size; those that give it use once, few, many or a size class.

TRBJ2-1 | NA | NA | TRBV27 | CASSLSGWNEQFF | TGTGCCAGCAGTTTATCAGGTTGGAATGAGCAGTTCTTC
TRBJ1-4 | NA | TRBD1 | TRBV7-2 | CASSKTGVDEKLFF | TGTGCCAGCAGCAAGACAGGGGTAGATGAAAAACTGTTTTTT
TRBJ2-5 | NA | NA | TRBV5-6 | CASSLDVAQTQYF | TGTGCCAGCAGCTTGGATGTCGCCCAGACCCAGTACTTC
TRBJ1-6 | NA | TRBD1 | TRBV7-9 | CASSAQGMVTPLHF | TGTGCCAGCAGCGCACAGGGGATGGTGACACCCCTCCACTTT
TRBJ2-2 | once | TRBD1 | TRBV9 | CASSAGQANTGELFF | TGTGCCAGCAGCGCCGGACAGGCGAACACCGGGGAGCTGTTTTTT
TRBJ1-5 | once | NA | TRBV4-1 | CASSQPTGSQPQHF | TGCGCCAGCAGCCAACCCACAGGGAGTCAGCCCCAGCATTTT
TRBJ2-1 | NA | NA | TRBV7-2 | CASSLIRGSSYNEQFF | TGTGCCAGCAGCTTAATTCGGGGATCCTCCTACAATGAGCAGTTCTTC
TRBJ2-2 | NA | NA | TRBV5-1 | CASSLTGAGTGELFF | TGCGCCAGCAGCTTAACAGGGGCGGGGACCGGGGAGCTGTTTTTT
TRBJ1-6 | NA | NA | TRBV18 | CASSDNRSGVSLHF | TGTGCCAGCTCGGATAATAGGTCGGGGGTGTCCCTCCACTTT
TRBJ2-1 | NA | NA | TRBV19 | CASSPLRRYNEQFF | TGTGCCAGTAGTCCTCTTCGCCGGTACAATGAGCAGTTCTTC
TRBJ2-3 | NA | TRBD1 | TRBV4-1 | CASSPGDRGLDTQYF | TGCGCCAGCAGCCCTGGGGACAGGGGTTTGGATACGCAGTATTTT
TRBJ2-7 | NA | TRBD1 | TRBV5-1 | CASSQQGVSVYEQYF | TGCGCCAGCAGCCAACAGGGGGTTTCAGTCTACGAGCAGTACTTC
TRBJ2-1 | NA | TRBD2 | TRBV29-1 | CSVTQAGINEQFF | TGCAGCGTTACCCAAGCGGGGATCAATGAGCAGTTCTTC
TRBJ2-2 | NA | NA | TRBV7-3 | CASSRYGTSYTGELFF | TGTGCCAGCAGCCGCTACGGGACAAGTTACACCGGGGAGCTGTTTTTT
TRBJ1-2 | NA | NA | TRBV4-3 | CASSQARGADGYTF | TGCGCCAGCAGCCAGGCTCGGGGGGCGGATGGCTACACCTTC
TRBJ1-4 | NA | NA | TRBV2 | CASRRTAATNEKLFF | TGTGCCAGCAGACGGACAGCTGCAACTAATGAAAAACTGTTTTTT
TRBJ1-2 | NA | TRBD1 | TRBV7-3 | CASSPGQPNYGYTF | TGTGCCAGCAGCCCGGGACAGCCTAACTATGGCTACACCTTC
TRBJ1-1 | NA | NA | TRBV25-1 | CASSEGGRPNTEAFF | TGTGCCAGCAGTGAGGGGGGCAGGCCGAACACTGAAGCTTTCTTT
TRBJ1-3 | NA | NA | TRBV7-2 | CASSSGLTIYF | TGTGCCAGCAGCTCAGGGCTCACCATATATTTT
TRBJ2-1 | NA | TRBD2 | TRBV10-3 | CAISASGGPGQFF | TGTGCCATCAGCGCTAGCGGGGGGCCAGGGCAGTTCTTC
TRBJ1-2 | few | NA | TRBV27 | CASRANYGYTF | TGTGCCAGCAGGGCCAACTATGGCTACACCTTC
TRBJ1-3 | NA | TRBD1 | TRBV14 | CASSQPGTAGNTIYF | TGTGCCAGCAGCCAACCTGGGACAGCTGGAAACACCATATATTTT
TRBJ2-2 | NA | TRBD2 | TRBV5-1 | CASSKSSGGTNTGELFF | TGCGCCAGCAGCAAGTCTAGCGGGGGGACGAACACCGGGGAGCTGTTTTTT
TRBJ1-4 | NA | NA | TRBV5-1 | CASSPVRQTSNEKLFF | TGCGCCAGCAGCCCAGTCAGACAGACGTCTAATGAAAAACTGTTTTTT
TRBJ2-7 | few | NA | TRBV7-9 | CASSLRGEQYF | TGTGCCAGCAGCTTACGGGGCGAGCAGTACTTC
TRBJ1-5 | NA | NA | TRBV5-4 | CASSFDTDQPQHF | TGTGCCAGCAGCTTCGATACAGATCAGCCCCAGCATTTT
TRBJ1-3 | NA | NA | TRBV5-1 | CASSLGRGRNTIYF | TGCGCCAGCAGCTTGGGCCGGGGTCGAAACACCATATATTTT
TRBJ2-4 | NA | TRBD1 | TRBV19 | CASTLSPGQVKNIQYF | TGTGCCAGTACCTTGTCCCCCGGACAGGTCAAAAACATTCAGTACTTC
TRBJ2-3 | NA | NA | TRBV11-2 | CASSSRAGSTDTQYF | TGTGCCAGCAGCTCCCGGGCGGGTAGCACAGATACGCAGTATTTT
TRBJ1-2 | NA | TRBD1 | TRBV5-6 | CASIRTQGPGVYGYTF | TGTGCCAGCATCCGAACACAGGGGCCCGGCGTCTATGGCTACACCTTC
TRBJ1-2 | NA | TRBD1 | TRBV7-2 | CASSLGGQGFYGYTF | TGTGCCAGCAGCTTAGGAGGACAGGGGTTCTATGGCTACACCTTC
TRBJ1-4 | NA | NA | TRBV7-2 | CASSPDGTNEKLFF | TGTGCCAGCAGCCCGGACGGGACTAATGAAAAACTGTTTTTT
TRBJ1-1 | few | NA | TRBV5-1 | CASREGSTTEAFF | TGCGCCAGCCGGGAGGGTAGTACCACTGAAGCTTTCTTT
TRBJ2-4 | once | TRBD2 | TRBV19 | CASSNSHGLRGEGAKNIQYF | TGTGCCAGTAGTAACTCCCACGGACTTCGTGGGGAGGGGGCCAAAAACATTCAGTACTTC
TRBJ1-3 | NA | NA | TRBV11-2 | CASSLGSSRNTIYF | TGTGCCAGCAGCCTAGGCAGCTCAAGAAACACCATATATTTT
TRBJ1-2 | NA | NA | TRBV15 | CATSRDIGYGYTF | TGTGCCACCAGCAGAGATATTGGCTATGGCTACACCTTC
TRBJ2-7 | NA | NA | TRBV6-1 | CASSEPPRTYEQYF | TGTGCCAGCAGTGAGCCACCGCGTACCTACGAGCAGTACTTC
TRBJ1-5 | NA | TRBD1 | TRBV4-1 | CASSQPDRGLDQPQHF | TGCGCCAGCAGCCAACCCGACAGGGGGTTAGATCAGCCCCAGCATTTT
TRBJ1-6 | once | NA | TRBV4-3 | CASGWIGNSPLHF | TGCGCCAGCGGATGGATTGGAAATTCACCCCTCCACTTT
TRBJ2-6 | NA | TRBD1 | TRBV7-9 | CASSLATGAGANVLTF | TGTGCCAGCAGCTTAGCAACAGGGGCTGGGGCCAACGTCCTGACTTTC
TRBJ1-4 | NA | TRBD1 | TRBV19 | CASSIGTGLRNEKLFF | TGTGCCAGTAGTATAGGGACAGGGCTCAGGAATGAAAAACTGTTTTTT
TRBJ2-5 | once | NA | TRBV6-5 | CASSYSRETQYF | TGTGCCAGCAGTTACTCACGGGAGACCCAGTACTTC
TRBJ2-3 | NA | NA | TRBV15 | CATSRGGGGNTDTQYF | TGTGCCACCAGCAGAGGAGGGGGGGGGAACACAGATACGCAGTATTTT
TRBJ1-3 | NA | NA | TRBV29-1 | CSVAQTAGNTIYF | TGCAGCGTTGCACAGACTGCTGGAAACACCATATATTTT
TRBJ1-1 | once | NA | TRBV6-1 | CASSQGWNTEAFF | TGTGCCAGCAGTCAGGGTTGGAACACTGAAGCTTTCTTT
TRBJ2-7 | NA | TRBD1 | TRBV30 | CAWSVQQGAEQYF | TGTGCCTGGAGTGTACAGCAGGGGGCCGAGCAGTACTTC
TRBJ1-2 | NA | NA | TRBV5-1 | CASSVTGLQGGYTF | TGCGCCAGCAGCGTGACCGGGTTACAAGGCGGCTACACCTTC
TRBJ1-1 | NA | NA | TRBV12-5 | CASRQGNTEAFF | TGTGCTAGTCGGCAGGGGAACACTGAAGCTTTCTTT
TRBJ1-1 | NA | NA | TRBV7-2 | CASSPQATTEAFF | TGTGCCAGCAGCCCACAGGCGACCACTGAAGCTTTCTTT
TRBJ2-3 | once | NA | TRBV7-8 | CASSLIDTQYF | TGTGCCAGCAGCTTAATAGATACGCAGTATTTT